Listed here is a single TCR beta chain. The sample belongs to a study of blood T cell repertoires in COVID-19. The CDR3 sequence is 14 residues long. V was pared by 4 bases and J by 2 bases, with 12 bases between. Germline V gene lookup returns CDR1 SGHRS and CDR2 YFSETQ. Data came from immunoSEQ multiplex PCR; TCRdb stores just in-frame clones and leaves some out. The sample shows about 160,000 clones, over 90% of them seen only once. The chain joins TRBV5-1 to TRBJ1-1; tentatively, D is TRBD1 (6 bases). Sequencing was carried out using peripheral blood. The clonotype comes from a woman aged 60-75 years with COVID-19, enrolled during active disease. The CDR3 coding sequence is TGCGCCAGCAGCCTCCTGGACAGTAACACTGAAGCTTTCTTT. It encodes CASSLLDSNTEAFF.